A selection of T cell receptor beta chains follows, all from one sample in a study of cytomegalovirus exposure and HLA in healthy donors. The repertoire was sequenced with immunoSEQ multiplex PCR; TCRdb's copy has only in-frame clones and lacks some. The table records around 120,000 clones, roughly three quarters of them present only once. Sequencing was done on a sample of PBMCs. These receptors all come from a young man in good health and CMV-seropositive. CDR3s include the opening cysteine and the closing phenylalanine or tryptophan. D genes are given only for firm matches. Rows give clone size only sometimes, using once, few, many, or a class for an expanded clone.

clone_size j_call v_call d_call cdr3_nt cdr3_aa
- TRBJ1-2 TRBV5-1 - TGCGCCAGCAAGCAGATTGAACTCGTCGGGAATGGCTACACCTTC CASKQIELVGNGYTF
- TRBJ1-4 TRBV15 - TGTGCCACCAGCAGAGATAGGTTAGCCTCTAATGAAAAACTGTTTTTT CATSRDRLASNEKLFF
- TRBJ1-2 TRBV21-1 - TGTGCCTCCGAGGGCGGGTATGGCTACACCTTC CASEGGYGYTF
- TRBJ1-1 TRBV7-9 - TGTGCCAGCAGCTTAATCAGTGAAGCTTTCTTT CASSLISEAFF
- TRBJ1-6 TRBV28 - TGTGCCAGCAGTTTATCTCAGGGGAAAAGGAATTCACCCCTCCACTTT CASSLSQGKRNSPLHF
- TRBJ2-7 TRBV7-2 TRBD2 TGTGCCAGCAGCTACATAGCGGGGGCTTCCTACGAGCAGTACTTC CASSYIAGASYEQYF
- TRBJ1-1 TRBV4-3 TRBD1 TGCGCCAGCAGCCAACAGACAGGGGGATGGACTGAAGCTTTCTTT CASSQQTGGWTEAFF
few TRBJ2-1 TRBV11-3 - TGTGCCAGCAGCTTGGGACAGAGCGGGAATGAGCAGTTCTTC CASSLGQSGNEQFF
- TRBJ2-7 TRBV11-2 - TGTGCCAGCACCAACCCGGGGGTCTCCTACGAGCAGTACTTC CASTNPGVSYEQYF
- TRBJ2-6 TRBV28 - TGTGCCAGCAGTTTACACTCTGGGGCCAACGTCCTGACTTTC CASSLHSGANVLTF
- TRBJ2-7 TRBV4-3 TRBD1 TGCGCCAGCAGCCAGCACCGGGACAGGGGCTCCTACGAGCAGTACTTC CASSQHRDRGSYEQYF
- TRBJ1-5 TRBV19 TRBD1 TGTGCCAGTAGTACTGGACAGGCTGGCCGGCCCCAGCATTTT CASSTGQAGRPQHF
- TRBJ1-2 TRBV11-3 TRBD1 TGTGCCAGCAGCTTGGACAGGGTCTCTGGCTACACCTTC CASSLDRVSGYTF
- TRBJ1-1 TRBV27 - TGTGCCAGCACCCAAGGACAATCGAACACTGAAGCTTTCTTT CASTQGQSNTEAFF
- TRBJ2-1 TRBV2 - TGTGCCAGCAGCGCGGGAATTGGACTCCTAAACGTGAATGAGCAGTTCTTC CASSAGIGLLNVNEQFF
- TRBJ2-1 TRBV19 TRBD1 TGTGCCAGTAGTACCGATTCCGGGACAGCCTACAATGAGCAGTTCTTC CASSTDSGTAYNEQFF
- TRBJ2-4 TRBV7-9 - TGTGCCAGCAGCTGGACAGAAGCCAAAAACATTCAGTACTTC CASSWTEAKNIQYF
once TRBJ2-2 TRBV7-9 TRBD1 TGTGCCAGCAGCTGGGACAGGGGGCCCGGGGAGCTGTTTTTT CASSWDRGPGELFF
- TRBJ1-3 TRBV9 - TGTGCCAGCAGCGTAGCAAGCACTTCTTCTGGAAACACCATATATTTT CASSVASTSSGNTIYF
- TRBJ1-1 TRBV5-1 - TGCGCCAGCAGCGCGCGGGGCCTGAACACTGAAGCTTTCTTT CASSARGLNTEAFF
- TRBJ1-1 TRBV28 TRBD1 TGTGCCAGCAGTCCAGCCGGGACAGGGGGCTACGGTTTCTTT CASSPAGTGGYGFF
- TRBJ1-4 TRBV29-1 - TGCAGCGTTTGGACAGACGACAGGGAAAAACTGTTTTTT CSVWTDDREKLFF
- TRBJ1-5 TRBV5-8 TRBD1 TGTGCCAGCAGGAGGACAGGGGAACTAAATCAGCCCCAGCATTTT CASRRTGELNQPQHF
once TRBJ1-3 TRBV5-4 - TGTGCCAGCAGTTCGGGGGTCTCTGGAAACACCATATATTTT CASSSGVSGNTIYF
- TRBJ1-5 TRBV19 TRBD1 TGTGCCAGCCGACAGGGTATTAGCAATCAGCCCCAGCATTTT CASRQGISNQPQHF
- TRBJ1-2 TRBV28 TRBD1 TGTGCCAGCAGTTTAAGGGACAGGGGGCTTTACTATGGCTACACCTTC CASSLRDRGLYYGYTF
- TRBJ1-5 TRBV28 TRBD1 TGTGCCAGCAGTTTACCCGGGACAGGGAGTCAGCCCCAGCATTTT CASSLPGTGSQPQHF
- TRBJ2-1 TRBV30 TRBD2 TGTGCCTGGAGTCTGGGACTAGCGGGGGCGATCTACAATGAGCAGTTCTTC CAWSLGLAGAIYNEQFF
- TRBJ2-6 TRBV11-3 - TGTGCCAGCAGCCCCAGGGGCCTGACGCCCTCTGGGGCCAACGTCCTGACTTTC CASSPRGLTPSGANVLTF
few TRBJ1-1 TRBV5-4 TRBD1 TGTGCCAGCAGCCCAAGGACAGGGCCGAACACTGAAGCTTTCTTT CASSPRTGPNTEAFF
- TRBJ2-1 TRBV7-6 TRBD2 TGTGCCAGCAGCTTATCTAGCGGGAGGGCCGGGAATGAGCAGTTCTTC CASSLSSGRAGNEQFF
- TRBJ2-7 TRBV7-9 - TGTTCCAGCAGCTTAGGGGCTGGCGAGCAGTACTTC CSSSLGAGEQYF
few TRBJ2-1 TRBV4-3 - TGCGCCAGCAGCCAAGGGTCGGCCTCGGGGATTGCAAATGAGCAGTTCTTC CASSQGSASGIANEQFF
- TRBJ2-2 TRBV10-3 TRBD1 TGTGCCATCAGTTTGACAGGGGGCGGATTATCCGGGGAGCTGTTTTTT CAISLTGGGLSGELFF
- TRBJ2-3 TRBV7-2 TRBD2 TGTGCCAGCAGCTTTCCCCATGGGAGCGGGGGCAACTTCGATACGCAGTATTTT CASSFPHGSGGNFDTQYF
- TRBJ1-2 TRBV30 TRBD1 TGTGCCTGGAGTAGGCGACAGGGGGCGGATGGCTACACCTTC CAWSRRQGADGYTF
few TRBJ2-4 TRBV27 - TGTGCCAGCAGTTTATTGCCGGGGTCGGTTGGCAGTCAGTACTTC CASSLLPGSVGSQYF